The 8 T cell receptor beta chains reported below all come from one sample, sequenced in a study of control samples from healthy donors and cancer patients. Using immunoSEQ multiplex PCR, the repertoire was profiled, and TCRdb retains in-frame clones only, with some absent. The sample yields tens of thousands of clones, 70% to 90% seen once. Sequencing was done on a sample of blood. The receptors were gathered from a man aged 25-45 years in good health.

The chain has TRBV6-5 and TRBJ1-1; 8 bases match TRBD1. The J segment lost 10 bases and the V segment lost 5 bases, leaving 6 bases of the junction unmatched. Germline lookup yields CDR1 MNHEY and CDR2 SVGAGI. The CDR3 totals 12 residues. CDR3 DNA: TGTGCCAGCAGTAGGCAGGGGGCAGGAGCTTTCTTT. It yields the protein CASSRQGAGAFF.

The chain is built from TRBV21-1 and TRBJ2-7; the D segment call TRBD1 is taken from the table without a DNA check. TRBV21-1 is labeled a pseudogene. The CDR3 covers 12 residues. The CDR3 bases are TGTGCCAACCGGGACAGACACTACGAGCAGTACTTC. Protein: CANRDRHYEQYF.

This chain uses TRBV19 with TRBJ1-1; 8 bases agree with TRBD1. After removal of 5 bases from V and 4 bases from J, the junction contained 6 bases not matched to a gene. The CDR3 spans 14 residues. CDR1 is LNHDA, CDR2 SQIVND, per germline (reference sequence). CDR3 protein: CASSYRGRATEAFF. In nucleotides, the CDR3 is TGTGCCAGTAGTTACAGGGGGAGGGCCACTGAAGCTTTCTTT.

The chain uses TRBV20-1 and TRBJ2-2; D unclear. Trimming left V 0 bases short and J 9 bases short, with 5 bases between. CDR3 length: 11 amino acids. Germline V gene data show CDR1 as DFQATT and CDR2 as SNEGSKA (reference sequence). CDR3: CSARDSWELFF. Here the CDR3 DNA reads TGCAGTGCTAGAGATAGCTGGGAGCTGTTTTTT.

This clone was recorded only once. This chain connects TRBV7-9 to TRBJ1-2, with D tentatively TRBD1 (5 bases). The CDR3 runs 15 residues. Germline V CDR1 and CDR2: SEHNR, FQNEAQ (reference sequence). Trimming removed 4 bases at V and 0 bases at J, with 12 bases between. CDR3 amino acids: CASSSRDGTNYGYTF. The CDR3, as DNA: TGTGCCAGCAGCTCCCGGGACGGTACTAACTATGGCTACACCTTC.

V usage is TRBV27 and J usage is TRBJ1-6, with TRBD1 matching over 9 bases. The V segment lost 4 bases and the J segment 9 bases; nucleotides outside the gene matches: 10. The CDR3 loop spans 16 amino acids. Germline loops: CDR1 MNHEY, CDR2 SMNVEV (reference sequence). CDR3 protein: CASSSSRGQGISPLHF. CDR3 sequence (DNA): TGTGCCAGCAGTTCGTCCCGGGGACAGGGAATTTCACCCCTCCACTTT.

The gene calls are TRBV6-5 and TRBJ1-4; 10 nucleotides line up with TRBD1. Germline CDR1 and CDR2: MNHEY and SVGAGI. V dropped 6 bases and J dropped 6; count of bases not matched to a gene: 4. The CDR3 totals 14 residues. CDR3 loop: CASSPGQGYEKLFF. The CDR3 bases are TGTGCCAGCAGCCCGGGACAGGGGTATGAAAAACTGTTTTTT.

The V and J genes are TRBV6-5 and TRBJ1-2; 7 bases are a match to TRBD1. V was pared by 6 bases and J by 7 bases, with 8 bases of the junction left unmatched. The CDR3 extends over 13 amino acids. Germline-derived CDR1 and CDR2 are MNHEY and SVGAGI. DNA for the CDR3: TGTGCCAGCAGCATGGACAGGTTCGGTGGCTACACCTTC. It translates to CASSMDRFGGYTF.